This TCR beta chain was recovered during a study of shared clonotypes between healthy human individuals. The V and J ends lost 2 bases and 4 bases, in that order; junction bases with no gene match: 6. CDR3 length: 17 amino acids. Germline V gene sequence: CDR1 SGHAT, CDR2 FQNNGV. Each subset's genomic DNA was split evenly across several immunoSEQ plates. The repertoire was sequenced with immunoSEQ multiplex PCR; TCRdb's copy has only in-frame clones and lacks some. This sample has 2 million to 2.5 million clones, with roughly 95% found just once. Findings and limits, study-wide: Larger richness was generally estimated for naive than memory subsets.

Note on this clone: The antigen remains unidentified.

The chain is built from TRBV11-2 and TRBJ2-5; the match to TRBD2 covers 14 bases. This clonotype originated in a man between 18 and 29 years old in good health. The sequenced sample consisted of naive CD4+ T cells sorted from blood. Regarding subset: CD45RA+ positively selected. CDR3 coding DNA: TGTGCCAGCAGCTTACACGGACTAGCGGGAGGAGGAGAGACCCAGTACTTC. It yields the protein CASSLHGLAGGGETQYF.